Following are 30 T cell receptor beta chains from one sample sequenced in a study of T cells in Graves' hyperthyroidism and ophthalmopathy. Using RNA transcripts as the source, TCR beta CDR3 regions were amplified. HTBI primers were the set used in a first-round RT-PCR of the TCR CDR3. Via MiXCR, TCRdb re-called the multiplex PCR reads, giving one row per CDR3 protein. The sample records a few hundred thousand distinct CDR3 sequences, 18% being singletons. The sequenced sample consisted of blood. The source of these receptors is a man between 18 and 29 years old with Graves' ophthalmopathy.

This clonotype was observed many times. This sequence may be a read error, since a much larger clone differs from it by one base. The chain carries TRBV11-2 and TRBJ1-1; D unresolved. This CDR3 region has 13 residues. The V end lost 5 bases, the J end lost 1 base, and 8 bases lay between the germline ends. The germline CDR1 and CDR2 sequences are SGHAT and FQNNGV. CDR3 in amino acids: CASSLPTNTEAFF. The DNA of the CDR3 is TGTGCCAGCAGCCTTCCAACGAACACTGAAGCTTTCTTT.

This clonotype showed up many times. The CDR3 region has the DNA TGTGCCAGCAGTGAAGGCCACCCGGACTCAGGGACCTACGAGCAGTACTTC. Amino acids: CASSEGHPDSGTYEQYF. The chain employs TRBV6-1 and TRBJ2-7; D assignment may be TRBD1 or TRBD2 (5 bases each). Trimming removed 1 base from V and 2 bases from J, with 18 bases in between. This CDR3 comprises 17 residues. The germline gives CDR1 MNHNS, CDR2 SASEGT.

This clonotype was recorded a few times. This sequence joins TRBV5-5 and TRBJ1-2, with D possibly being TRBD1 (5 bases). Per the germline V gene, CDR1 is SGHKS and CDR2 is YYEKEE (reference sequence). The CDR3 covers 16 residues. Trimming shortened V by 2 bases and J by 6 bases, and 20 bases separated the two germline ends. CDR3 sequence reads: CASSLHRDPIPHGYTF. DNA for the CDR3: TGTGCCAGCAGCTTACACCGGGACCCAATTCCCCATGGCTACACCTTC.

As DNA, the CDR3 is TGTGCCACCCATCCGGGCTCCAGTACGGAGACCCAGTACTTC. This translates into CATHPGSSTETQYF. The chain uses TRBV2 and TRBJ2-5, with unresolved D. With 10 bases removed from V and 5 bases from J, the gap between germline ends came to 20 bases. Germline CDR1 SNHLY, CDR2 FYNNEI. The CDR3 contains 14 residues.

The rearrangement uses TRBV5-6 and TRBJ1-2; TRBD1 matches at 7 bases. The germline gives CDR1 SGHDT, CDR2 YYEEEE. V shed 4 bases and J 5 bases; nucleotides not matched to a gene: 8. This CDR3 has 14 residues. The CDR3, as DNA: TGTGCCAGCAGCCTGGGACAGTCCTTTTATGGCTACACCTTC. It specifies CASSLGQSFYGYTF.

Here the CDR3 reads CSANSGPLGYTF. CDR3 nucleotide sequence: TGCAGTGCCAACTCGGGGCCTCTCGGCTACACCTTC. The chain combines TRBV20-1 with TRBJ1-2; D is possibly TRBD1 (5 bases). The CDR3 has 12 residues. The ends were cut back, 6 bases at V and 8 bases at J, with 16 bases in the middle. Germline CDR1 reads DFQATT; CDR2 reads SNEGSKA (reference sequence).

The table lists this clonotype with many counts. The chain recombines TRBV12-3 or TRBV12-4 with TRBJ2-5, with a possible D match to TRBD2 (5 bases). Trimming took 7 bases from V and 2 from J, leaving 14 bases between them. The CDR3 runs to 14 residues. Here the CDR3 DNA reads TGTGCCAGCACCCGGGATGGCGCACAAGAGACCCAGTACTTC. Translating it yields CASTRDGAQETQYF.

The J gene is TRBJ2-7, the V gene TRBV5-1; TRBD2 might be the D (8 bases). The CDR3 is 15 residues long. CDR1 and CDR2 (germline): SGHRS, YFSETQ. Deletions cut 3 bases from V and 2 bases from J, with 15 bases between. The CDR3 DNA reads TGCGCCAGCAGCTGGAGCGGGGGACAGACCTACGAGCAGTACTTC. Protein: CASSWSGGQTYEQYF. The whole variable domain, filled in from reference TRBV5-1 and TRBJ2-7, reads KAGVTQTPRYLIKTRGQQVTLSCSPISGHRSVSWYQQTPGQGLQFLFEYFSETQRNKGNFPGRFSGRQFSNSRSEMNVSTLELGDSALYLCASSWSGGQTYEQYFGPGTRLTVT.

The gene calls are TRBV7-9 and TRBJ1-6; maybe TRBD1 (5 bases). This CDR3 contains 15 residues. Germline loops: CDR1 SEHNR, CDR2 FQNEAQ (reference sequence). Deletions cut 5 bases from V and 9 bases from J, with 17 bases between. The CDR3 here is CASSPPGTGLSPLHF. CDR3 DNA: TGTGCCAGCAGCCCACCGGGGACGGGTCTTTCACCCCTCCACTTT.

This clonotype has at least ten counts. The chain employs TRBV24-1 and TRBJ1-1, with 9 bases identical to TRBD1. The CDR3 length is 17 residues. Trimming took 5 bases from V and 1 from J; bases not matched to a gene: 10. In germline, CDR1 is KGHDR, CDR2 SFDVKD. The CDR3 region is CATSGRDRAPPNTEAFF. The CDR3 DNA reads TGTGCCACCAGTGGCCGGGACAGGGCCCCTCCGAACACTGAAGCTTTCTTT.

This clonotype was seen many times. The chain employs TRBV29-1 and TRBJ1-1; D ambiguous. The CDR3 contains 12 residues. Trimming removed 4 bases from V and 5 bases from J, with 11 bases in between. Per the germline V gene, CDR1 is SQVTM and CDR2 is ANQGSEA. CDR3 nucleotides: TGCAGCGTTGTCGAGGGATGGACTGAAGCTTTCTTT. Translated, it gives CSVVEGWTEAFF.

The gene calls are TRBV15 and TRBJ2-1; the D is unclear. This CDR3 spans 13 amino acids. Germline values: CDR1 LNHNV, CDR2 YYDKDF (reference sequence). Trimming removed 5 bases from V and 4 bases from J, with 9 bases in between. CDR3 coding DNA: TGTGCCACCAGCTCCGAAGCGTACAATGAGCAGTTCTTC. It codes for CATSSEAYNEQFF.

This clonotype was detected many times. The rearrangement joins TRBV5-1 to TRBJ1-2; D is uncertain. The CDR3 is made up of 13 amino acids. Germline lookup yields CDR1 SGHRS and CDR2 YFSETQ. Trimming shortened V by 4 bases and J by 4 bases, and 11 bases separated the two germline ends. The CDR3 sequence: CASSLDGTYGYTF. The CDR3 DNA reads TGCGCCAGCAGCCTGGACGGAACCTATGGCTACACCTTC. The full variable domain, with the rest looked up from reference TRBV5-1 and TRBJ1-2, is KAGVTQTPRYLIKTRGQQVTLSCSPISGHRSVSWYQQTPGQGLQFLFEYFSETQRNKGNFPGRFSGRQFSNSRSEMNVSTLELGDSALYLCASSLDGTYGYTFGSGTRLTVV.

The chain links TRBV19 to TRBJ1-5, with unresolved D. Germline loops: CDR1 LNHDA, CDR2 SQIVND (reference sequence). The CDR3 runs 14 residues. Deletions cut 0 bases from V and 6 bases from J, with 9 bases between. CDR3 in amino acids: CASSIDRTFQPQHF. DNA for the CDR3: TGTGCCAGTAGTATAGATAGGACCTTTCAGCCCCAGCATTTT.

In its sample, this clonotype was seen many times. This chain connects TRBV12-3 or TRBV12-4 to TRBJ1-5; possible D gene TRBD1, 6 bases. V was clipped by 4 bases and J by 1 base, with 8 bases between them. There are 14 residues in the CDR3. The DNA of the CDR3 is TGTGCCAGCAGTTACAGGGAAAGCAATCAGCCCCAGCATTTT. Translated, it gives CASSYRESNQPQHF.

This clonotype has a handful of counts. The gene calls are TRBV9 and TRBJ2-1; either TRBD1 or TRBD2 may fit D (5 bases each). Germline CDR1 and CDR2: SGDLS and YYNGEE. V lost 0 bases, J lost 5 bases, and 18 bases lay in between. CDR3 size: 17 residues. The CDR3: CASSVVGGLGADNEQFF. CDR3 nucleotide sequence: TGTGCCAGCAGCGTAGTTGGGGGTCTGGGAGCAGACAATGAGCAGTTCTTC. The variable domain in full, with the rest retrieved from reference TRBV9 and TRBJ2-1, is DSGVTQTPKHLITATGQRVTLRCSPRSGDLSVYWYQQSLDQGLQFLIQYYNGEERAKGNILERFSAQQFPDLHSELNLSSLELGDSALYFCASSVVGGLGADNEQFFGPGTRLTVL.

The table lists this clonotype with many counts. J is TRBJ2-3 and V is TRBV9, with D unresolved. CDR3 length equals 14 residues. Trimming took 0 bases from V and 7 from J, leaving 12 bases between them. Germline V gives CDR1 SGDLS, CDR2 YYNGEE. The DNA of the CDR3 is TGTGCCAGCAGCGTAGACGACGGCGGTAATACGCAGTATTTT. It is translated as CASSVDDGGNTQYF.

This clonotype occurred many times. J is TRBJ2-7 and V is TRBV5-1; 9 bases match TRBD1. The CDR3 spans 15 residues. The V segment lost 4 bases and the J segment 2 bases; nucleotides outside the gene matches: 7. CDR1 SGHRS and CDR2 YFSETQ come from the germline V gene. The CDR3 is CASSIYRGLTYEQYF. The CDR3 coding sequence is TGCGCCAGCAGCATCTACAGGGGGCTGACCTACGAGCAGTACTTC.

The chain couples TRBV2 to TRBJ1-5; D possibly corresponds to TRBD1 (5 bases). This CDR3 region has 15 residues. Between the trimmed V and J ends, which lost 3 bases and 6 bases, there was a span of 15 bases. Germline V CDR1 and CDR2: SNHLY, FYNNEI. The CDR3 region is CASSEGRGVSQPQHF. CDR3 nucleotides: TGTGCCAGCAGTGAGGGCCGGGGGGTCTCTCAGCCCCAGCATTTT.

This clonotype was counted ten times or more. The rearrangement links TRBV2 to TRBJ1-2; 9 nucleotides align to TRBD1. The V gene's germline CDR1 is SNHLY and CDR2 FYNNEI. Trimming removed 3 bases from V and 7 bases from J; junction bases left unmatched: 6. The CDR3 extends over 14 amino acids. The CDR3 DNA reads as TGTGCCAGCAGTGATGTAGGGACAGGGCTTGGCTACACCTTC. It encodes CASSDVGTGLGYTF.

This clonotype was seen a handful of times. This chain links TRBV4-1 with TRBJ1-5, with 7 bases aligning to TRBD1. The CDR3 consists of 19 residues. Per the germline V gene, CDR1 is MGHRA and CDR2 is YSYEKL. The V gene end was trimmed by 4 bases and the J gene end by 0 bases; junction bases not matched to a gene: 15. The CDR3 is CASSPLGQPLWDSNQPQHF. CDR3 nucleotide sequence: TGCGCCAGCAGCCCCCTGGGACAGCCGCTCTGGGATAGCAATCAGCCCCAGCATTTT.

V gene TRBV10-3 combines with J gene TRBJ2-5; unclear D gene. The CDR3 consists of 15 residues. Trimming removed 4 bases from V and 3 bases from J, with 15 bases in between. The V gene's germline CDR1 is ENHRY and CDR2 SYGVKD. The CDR3, as DNA: TGTGCCATCAGTGCGGGCGCATCCCTAGAAGAGACCCAGTACTTC. Amino acid sequence: CAISAGASLEETQYF.

This chain joins TRBV19 and TRBJ2-6; D ambiguous. Trimming stripped 5 bases from V and 3 bases from J, with 11 bases between. The germline V gene has CDR1 LNHDA and CDR2 SQIVND (reference sequence). The CDR3 extends over 15 amino acids. This chain's CDR3 is CASSPTHHGANVLTF. DNA for the CDR3: TGTGCCAGTAGTCCTACTCATCATGGGGCCAACGTCCTGACTTTC.

The rearrangement uses TRBV7-6 and TRBJ2-5; 9 positions agree with TRBD2. This CDR3 spans 16 amino acids. The V and J ends lost 0 bases and 5 bases, in that order; junction bases with no gene match: 7. The germline V gene has CDR1 SGHVS and CDR2 FNYEAQ. For the CDR3, the DNA is TGTGCCAGCAGCTTAGCGACAAGCGGGGGGCGGGAGACCCAGTACTTC. Protein product: CASSLATSGGRETQYF. Looking up the rest from reference TRBV7-6 and TRBJ2-5 gives the full variable domain: GAGVSQSPRYKVTKRGQDVALRCDPISGHVSLYWYRQALGQGPEFLTYFNYEAQQDKSGLPNDRFSAERPEGSISTLTIQRTEQRDSAMYRCASSLATSGGRETQYFGPGTRLLVL.

In its sample, this clonotype was seen many times. The chain links TRBV7-6 to TRBJ2-3; perhaps TRBD2 as D (7 bases). The germline CDR1 and CDR2 sequences are SGHVS and FNYEAQ. This CDR3 is 17 amino acids long. Trimming took off 6 bases at V and 4 bases at J, with 23 bases between the two ends. This CDR3 reads CASRLNGGPLESDTQYF. The CDR3 nucleotides read TGTGCCAGCAGGCTAAACGGGGGGCCCTTGGAGTCAGATACGCAGTATTTT.

This clonotype was picked up one time. The J gene is TRBJ2-1, the V gene TRBV9; TRBD2 matches at 15 bases. The V segment lost 0 bases and the J segment 9 bases; nucleotides outside the gene matches: 7. The CDR3 sequence is 17 residues long. The germline V gene has CDR1 SGDLS and CDR2 YYNGEE. CDR3 amino acids: CASSVGGTSGGRGEQFF. In DNA form, the CDR3 reads TGTGCCAGCAGCGTAGGAGGGACTAGCGGGGGGCGGGGTGAGCAGTTCTTC.

This clonotype turned up a few times. This chain connects TRBV24-1 to TRBJ1-5; D gene ambiguous. V was trimmed by 1 base and J by 7 bases, leaving 10 bases between them. This CDR3 has 14 residues. Germline CDR1 KGHDR, CDR2 SFDVKD. This chain's CDR3 is CATSDLGEEQPQHF. The CDR3 DNA follows: TGTGCCACCAGTGATTTAGGTGAGGAACAGCCCCAGCATTTT.

This clonotype was observed a single time. This sequence joins TRBV9 and TRBJ2-7; TRBD1 might be the D (6 bases). CDR3 size: 14 residues. Germline V gene sequence: CDR1 SGDLS, CDR2 YYNGEE. Trimming cost V 0 bases and J 3 bases, with 10 bases left between them. The CDR3, as DNA: TGTGCCAGCAGCGTAGGAGGGGGAAACTACGAGCAGTACTTC. Encoded protein: CASSVGGGNYEQYF.

This clonotype was seen repeatedly, ten times or more. The chain employs TRBV7-3 and TRBJ1-1, with D possibly matching TRBD1 (5 bases). The CDR3 spans 15 residues. Germline V CDR1 and CDR2: SGHTA, FQGTGA. The CDR3 here is CPRAGRNQLTVEAFF. CDR3 coding DNA: TGTCCGAGGGCCGGGCGCAACCAGTTGACAGTTGAAGCTTTCTTT.

This clonotype occurred many times. The chain links TRBV3-1 to TRBJ1-1, with D possibly TRBD1 on 5 matching bases. CDR3 length equals 13 residues. CDR1 LGHDT and CDR2 YNNKEL come from the germline V gene (reference sequence). With 1 base removed from V and 6 bases from J, the gap between germline ends came to 9 bases. In nucleotides, the CDR3 is TGTGCCAGCAGCCAAGGAGGGGTTTCTGAAGCTTTCTTT. It encodes CASSQGGVSEAFF.